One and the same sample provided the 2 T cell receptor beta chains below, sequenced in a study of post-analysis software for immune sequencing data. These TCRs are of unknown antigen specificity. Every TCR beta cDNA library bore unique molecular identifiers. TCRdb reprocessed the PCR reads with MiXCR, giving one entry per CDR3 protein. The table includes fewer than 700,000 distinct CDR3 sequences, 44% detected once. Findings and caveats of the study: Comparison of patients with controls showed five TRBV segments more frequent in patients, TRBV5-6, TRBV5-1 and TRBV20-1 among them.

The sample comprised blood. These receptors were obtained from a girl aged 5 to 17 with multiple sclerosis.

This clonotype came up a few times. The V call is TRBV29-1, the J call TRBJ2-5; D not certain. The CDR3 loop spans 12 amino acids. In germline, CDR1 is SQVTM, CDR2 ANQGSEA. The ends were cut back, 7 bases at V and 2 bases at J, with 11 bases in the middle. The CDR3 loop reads CSARMAQETQYF. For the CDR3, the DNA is TGCAGCGCCCGCATGGCTCAAGAGACCCAGTACTTC.

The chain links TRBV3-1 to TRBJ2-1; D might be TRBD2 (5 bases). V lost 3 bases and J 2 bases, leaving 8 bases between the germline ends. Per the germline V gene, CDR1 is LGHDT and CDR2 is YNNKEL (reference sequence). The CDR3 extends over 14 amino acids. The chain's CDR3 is CASSQTTPYNEQFF. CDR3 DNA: TGTGCCAGCAGCCAGACTACCCCCTACAATGAGCAGTTCTTC.